A single sample is the source of the 3 T cell receptor beta chains below, sequenced in a study of human T cells and chemical hapten exposure. The sample's time point: pre-sensitization, week 0. Treatment: therapeutic diphenylcyclopropenone sensitization with weekly scalp DPC. TCRdb ran MiXCR on the RACE reads and lists one entry per CDR3 protein. The sample contains some 400,000 distinct CDR3 sequences, roughly 4.6% of which appear only once. Sequenced material: whole blood, taken in connection with sensitization to the hapten diphenylcyclopropenone (DPC). The receptor source for this set is a woman in her fifties or sixties with alopecia areata. Some clones in this sample may be carry-over from other donors' samples.

This clonotype has a count of ten or more. The V and J genes are TRBV20-1 and TRBJ1-5, with D possibly being TRBD1 (5 bases). The germline V gene encodes CDR1 DFQATT and CDR2 SNEGSKA (reference sequence). The V end was cut by 2 bases, the J end by 13 bases, with 18 bases between. The CDR3 consists of 13 residues. The CDR3 protein is CSARSPDSLGQHF. In DNA, the CDR3 is TGCAGTGCTAGATCACCAGACAGTTTAGGACAGCATTTT.

The sample holds many counts of this clonotype. The chain has TRBV20-1 and TRBJ2-3; 8 bases are a match to TRBD2. Germline values: CDR1 DFQATT, CDR2 SNEGSKA (reference sequence). The CDR3 spans 13 residues. V dropped 5 bases and J dropped 5; count of bases not matched to a gene: 6. The CDR3: CSAGGLAGDTQYF. As DNA, the CDR3 is TGCAGTGCTGGAGGGCTAGCGGGAGATACGCAGTATTTT.

The chain uses TRBV5-1 and TRBJ1-3, with D unclear. The CDR3 consists of 14 residues. Germline lookup yields CDR1 SGHRS and CDR2 YFSETQ. V lost 6 bases and J 0 bases, leaving 10 bases between the germline ends. The CDR3 DNA follows: TGCGCCAGCAAGGGCGAGAGCTCTGGAAACACCATATATTTT. Protein product: CASKGESSGNTIYF.